One and the same sample provided the 22 T cell receptor beta chains below, sequenced in a study of cytomegalovirus exposure and HLA in healthy donors. PCR used 60 Vbeta primers and 13 Jbeta primers. TCRdb keeps only in-frame clones here, not all; method: immunoSEQ multiplex PCR. The table includes tens of thousands of clones, 81% detected once. Sequencing was performed on PBMCs. The origin of the receptors is a girl aged 2 to 10 in good health and CMV-seropositive.

This chain uses TRBV7-9 with TRBJ2-5; the D gene is possibly TRBD2 (6 bases). V gave up 8 bases and J gave up 3 bases, with 16 bases separating them. This CDR3 contains 14 residues. CDR1 is SEHNR and CDR2 is FQNEAQ in the germline V gene (reference sequence). CDR3 nucleotides: TGTGCCAGCGCAATCGGGACTCTTAAAGAGACCCAGTACTTC. Its protein is CASAIGTLKETQYF.

V usage is TRBV30 and J usage is TRBJ2-2, with D maybe TRBD2 (5 bases). V lost 3 bases and J 13 bases, leaving 21 bases between the germline ends. The V gene's germline CDR1 is GTSNPN and CDR2 SVGIG (reference sequence). There are 14 residues in the CDR3. The CDR3 region is CAWRKPDGEILLFF. In DNA form, the CDR3 reads TGTGCCTGGAGGAAACCGGACGGGGAAATTTTGCTGTTTTTT.

The chain uses TRBV4-1 and TRBJ2-1, with TRBD2 as a possible D gene (5 bases). The CDR3 runs 16 residues. V was shortened by 2 bases and J by 3 bases, with 14 bases between the two germline ends. Per germline, CDR1 MGHRA and CDR2 YSYEKL. The CDR3 coding sequence is TGCGCCAGCAGCCAAAACCCTCGACGGGACTACAATGAGCAGTTCTTC. As protein: CASSQNPRRDYNEQFF.

Only one count was recorded for this clone. The V call is TRBV19, the J call TRBJ1-5; unclear D gene. Looked up from germline, CDR1 is LNHDA and CDR2 is SQIVND (reference sequence). The V end was cut by 4 bases, the J end by 3 bases, with 10 bases between. The CDR3 extends over 14 amino acids. The CDR3 protein is CASSKTSPNQPQHF. The CDR3 region has the DNA TGTGCCAGTAGTAAGACAAGCCCCAATCAGCCCCAGCATTTT.

The rearrangement links TRBV30 to TRBJ1-5, with D hard to call. The CDR3 runs to 10 residues. Germline loops: CDR1 GTSNPN, CDR2 SVGIG (reference sequence). V dropped 8 bases and J dropped 4 bases, with 6 bases sitting between them. The CDR3 sequence: CARKNQPQHF. In DNA, the CDR3 is TGTGCCCGTAAAAATCAGCCCCAGCATTTT.

The chain is built from TRBV28 and TRBJ2-7; TRBD1 might be the D (5 bases). The germline CDR1 and CDR2 sequences are MDHEN and SYDVKM. Trimming removed 2 bases at V and 6 bases at J, with 14 bases between. The CDR3 has 14 residues. The DNA for the CDR3 is TGTGCCAGCAGTTTAGGGCAGGGAACGCGCGAGCAGTACTTC. Protein product: CASSLGQGTREQYF.

This clone was picked up one time. This chain joins TRBV5-7 and TRBJ1-2; tentatively, D is TRBD1 (6 bases). TRBV5-7 is an ORF, and what it does is uncertain. The CDR3 is 14 amino acids. Trimming pared 4 bases from V and 6 bases from J, leaving 16 bases between. The CDR3 reads CASSPRRGGDGYTF. The CDR3 nucleotides read TGTGCCAGCAGCCCACGGAGGGGGGGCGATGGCTACACCTTC.

The chain has TRBV4-1 and TRBJ2-1; TRBD1 matches at 8 bases. CDR1 is MGHRA, CDR2 YSYEKL, per germline. The V segment lost 2 bases and the J segment 1 base; nucleotides outside the gene matches: 4. The CDR3 runs to 16 residues. This CDR3 is CASSQFTGGSYNEQFF. The CDR3 DNA reads TGCGCCAGCAGCCAATTTACAGGGGGGTCCTACAATGAGCAGTTCTTC.

The chain combines TRBV7-6 with TRBJ2-7, with TRBD2 matching 9 bases. V lost 1 base, J lost 4 bases, and 5 bases stayed unmatched. Germline loops: CDR1 SGHVS, CDR2 FNYEAQ. CDR3 length equals 15 residues. The CDR3 bases are TGTGCCAGCAGCTTAGAAGAGACTAGCGGATACGAGCAGTACTTC. This translates into CASSLEETSGYEQYF.

This clone was counted once. This chain joins TRBV10-3 and TRBJ2-7; 9 nucleotides match TRBD2. Germline-derived CDR1 and CDR2 are ENHRY and SYGVKD. This CDR3 comprises 16 residues. With 2 bases clipped from V and 1 base from J, the junction kept 6 bases outside the gene matches. CDR3 sequence: CAISEHSGSESYEQYF. The CDR3 DNA reads as TGTGCCATCAGTGAGCATAGCGGGAGCGAATCCTACGAGCAGTACTTC.

This clone has just one count. CDR3 coding DNA: TGTGCCAGCAGTTACTTCTCAGGGTCCCTCTCCTACGAGCAGTACTTC. It yields the protein CASSYFSGSLSYEQYF. The rearrangement joins TRBV6-5 to TRBJ2-7; D might be TRBD1 (5 bases). This CDR3 spans 16 amino acids. From germline, CDR1 is MNHEY and CDR2 SVGAGI. The ends were cut back, 1 base at V and 0 bases at J, with 13 bases in the middle.

The rearrangement joins TRBV9 to TRBJ1-1, with 10 bases aligning to TRBD1. The germline V gene encodes CDR1 SGDLS and CDR2 YYNGEE. The CDR3 totals 19 residues. Trimming took 0 bases from V and 0 from J; bases not matched to a gene: 11. The CDR3 bases are TGTGCCAGCAGCGTAGCTACCCGACAGGGGGCCAGGGTGAACACTGAAGCTTTCTTT. Amino acids: CASSVATRQGARVNTEAFF.

The rearrangement links TRBV23-1 to TRBJ1-1; no definite D call. TRBV23-1 is sorted into the ORF group, with uncertain function. The V and J ends lost 8 bases and 1 base respectively, with 11 bases between them. This CDR3 has 13 residues. DNA of the CDR3: TGCGCCAGCCGCGGGGAGAGGAACACTGAAGCTTTCTTT. It specifies CASRGERNTEAFF.

This clone was observed once. The rearrangement uses TRBV10-3 and TRBJ2-1, with D maybe TRBD2 (6 bases). Germline lookup yields CDR1 ENHRY and CDR2 SYGVKD. The CDR3 sequence is 13 residues long. V lost 4 bases, J lost 9 bases, and 13 bases lay in between. CDR3 DNA: TGTGCCATCAGTGCGGGAGATCGGGCTGAGCAGTTCTTC. Its translation: CAISAGDRAEQFF.

The chain carries TRBV9 and TRBJ1-2, with TRBD1 identical over 8 bases. This CDR3 contains 14 residues. Germline assignment: CDR1 SGDLS and CDR2 YYNGEE. V trimming: 6 bases; J trimming: 4 bases; junction bases outside the gene matches: 8. CDR3 in DNA: TGTGCCAGCACCCGATCCGACAGGGGCTATGGCTACACCTTC. Translated: CASTRSDRGYGYTF.

The chain combines TRBV6-5 with TRBJ2-5, with 8 bases fitting TRBD2. The V segment lost 4 bases and the J segment 7 bases; nucleotides outside the gene matches: 14. CDR1 is MNHEY and CDR2 is SVGAGI in the germline V gene. CDR3 length: 16 amino acids. The CDR3: CASSFPPGPREVTQYF. In DNA, the CDR3 is TGTGCCAGCAGTTTTCCGCCGGGACCGCGGGAGGTGACCCAGTACTTC.

In this sample, this clone turned up a few times. The chain links TRBV5-5 to TRBJ1-5; 7 positions match TRBD1. V was pared by 4 bases and J by 6 bases, with 10 bases of the junction left unmatched. The CDR3 covers 15 residues. The germline V gene has CDR1 SGHKS and CDR2 YYEKEE (reference sequence). As DNA, the CDR3 is TGTGCCAGCAGCGTCGATACAGGGGCTGGTCAGCCCCAGCATTTT. The encoded protein is CASSVDTGAGQPQHF.

The table lists this clone with a few counts. The V call is TRBV6-5, the J call TRBJ2-1; 9 bases map to TRBD2. This CDR3 contains 15 residues. V dropped 7 bases and J dropped 3; count of bases not matched to a gene: 7. The germline CDR1 and CDR2 sequences are MNHEY and SVGAGI. The CDR3 bases are TGTGCCAGCATGGCTGCAGCGGGGGGCTACAATGAGCAGTTCTTC. This translates into CASMAAAGGYNEQFF.

In this sample, this clone turned up once. This chain links TRBV19 with TRBJ2-3; 8 nucleotides match TRBD2. Germline assignment: CDR1 LNHDA and CDR2 SQIVND (reference sequence). The CDR3 runs to 14 residues. Trimming cost V 7 bases and J 0 bases; bases outside gene matches: 3. The CDR3 DNA reads as TGTGCCAGTACGGCTAGCGGGAGCACAGATACGCAGTATTTT. Encoded protein: CASTASGSTDTQYF.

The J gene is TRBJ1-2, the V gene TRBV4-3; D is ambiguous. The CDR3 loop spans 14 amino acids. CDR1 and CDR2 from the germline V gene are LGHNA and YSLEER. The V and J ends lost 0 bases and 3 bases respectively, with 8 bases between them. The CDR3 loop reads CASSQDHKDYGYTF. CDR3 sequence (DNA): TGCGCCAGCAGCCAAGACCACAAAGACTATGGCTACACCTTC.

The chain combines TRBV10-3 with TRBJ1-3; D ambiguous. CDR3 size: 16 residues. The germline gives CDR1 ENHRY, CDR2 SYGVKD. The V gene lost 2 bases and the J gene lost 4 bases, with 15 bases spanning the gap. The CDR3 DNA reads as TGTGCCATCAGTGAGAATTGGGCAGGCGCCGGAAACACCATATATTTT. Protein: CAISENWAGAGNTIYF.

The chain employs TRBV29-1 and TRBJ1-4, with no clear D. Germline lookup yields CDR1 SQVTM and CDR2 ANQGSEA. V was clipped by 7 bases and J by 6 bases, with 15 bases between them. This CDR3 has 13 residues. For the CDR3, the DNA is TGCAGCGGGCGGGCCGCCGGACATGAAAAACTGTTTTTT. Its translation: CSGRAAGHEKLFF.